This T cell receptor (beta chain) is drawn from a study of T-cell memory formation after mild COVID-19 (dated by TCRdb to the early 2020s). Turning to the overall study: TCR sequence clusters from the two donors were found to be largely donor specific. The cohort comprised two young, previously healthy adult volunteers, one female and one male. In a couple of donors, T-cell clones that expanded and contracted after mild COVID-19 were followed by sequencing TCRalpha and TCRbeta repertoires longitudinally. The study at large found these results: Some responding clones were detected in pre-infection memory, suggesting pre-existing cross-reactive memory T cells joined the SARS-CoV-2 response. The study included only a couple of mild cases, and larger cohorts that include severe cases with pre-infection samples were judged to be necessary. Clones that contracted from day 15 to 85 showed balanced CD4/CD8 phenotypes, whereas a second wave of clones that expanded from day 15 to 37 leaned towards CD4+. Contracting CD4+ clones were found mainly in CM and EM memory subsets, while CD8+ clones were enriched in EMRA. Whether the second-wave clones peaking on day 37 were SARS-CoV-2 specific was not confirmed.

PBMCs were isolated by Ficoll-Paque density gradient centrifugation. Sequencing took place on an Illumina NovaSeq 6000. Using 5'RACE with constant-segment primers, TCRalpha and TCRbeta cDNA libraries were constructed, with sample barcodes and unique molecular identifiers added in the process. RNA was extracted from every sample with Trizol reagent. Libraries were amplified in two PCR steps, with a second sample barcode and Illumina TruSeq adapters added in the second step. Libraries were sequenced on an Illumina NovaSeq with 2 x 150 bp paired-end reads. The paper's data handling went like this. The reads were demultiplexed and collapsed into UMI-guided consensus sequences using migec v1.2.7. Using mixcr v2.1.11, the UMI consensuses were aligned to TRA and TRB V and J templates and assembled into clonotypes. Expanded or contracted clonotypes were those called significant by both edgeR and NoisET, with noise models trained on biological replicates. For edgeR calls, the thresholds were a false discovery rate-adjusted p below 0.01 and a log2 fold-change of 1. As an exploratory analysis of dynamics, max-normalized trajectories of the 1000 most abundant clonotypes were examined with PCA combined with hierarchical clustering. Separately sequenced CD4+ and CD8+ repertoires were used to assign a CD4 or CD8 phenotype to each responding clone. TCRdb reprocessed the public reads (quality trimming at Q25 with fastp, clone calling with MiXCR) and kept in-frame beta chains. One record per CDR3 amino acid sequence lists the most common genes and DNA. These V and J calls originate from TCRdb's pipeline instead of the authors' own analysis. The sample includes about 290,000 distinct CDR3 sequences, with about 15% observed a single time. The ten biggest clones cover 22% of the sample.

The CDR3 goes from the cysteine to the phenylalanine over 17 residues. The DNA shown is the 51-base CDR3, in frame from base 1. The germline V gene specifies MGHRA as CDR1 and YSYEKL as CDR2. Trimmed from V: 0 bases; trimmed from J: 4 bases; junction bases lacking a gene match: 8. Note on this clonotype: What this receptor recognizes is not known. Base qualities are not recorded, but no much larger clone differs from it by a single base.

Sequencing used PBMCs or a T cell subset sorted from them (not recorded which). The origin of this receptor is a man between 18 and 35 years old who had mild COVID-19 (a few samples of this study predate the infection). The sample titles of this study are shuffled in the database, so cell type and time point are left out; the donor was told from shared clones. This chain joins TRBV4-1 to TRBJ2-1; TRBD1 agrees with 8 junctional bases. The CDR3 amino acid sequence is: CASSQDPGQGGYNEQFF. The base sequence is TGCGCCAGCAGCCAAGATCCCGGACAGGGCGGATACAATGAGCAGTTCTTC.